Described below is a single TCR beta chain sequence and its context. This entry comes from a study of blood T cell repertoires in COVID-19. There are 15 residues in the CDR3. V was clipped by 4 bases and J by 3 bases; unmatched bases: 8. From germline, CDR1 is SNHLY and CDR2 FYNNEI. Profiling relied on immunoSEQ multiplex PCR, and the TCRdb table lists in-frame clones only, not all of them. Seen here are about 310,000 clones, 75% to 90% observed once, and the top ten hold about 1.9%. Sequenced: PBMCs or T cells enriched from blood (not recorded which). The clonotype comes from a woman in her 30s who had been exposed to COVID-19. The V gene is TRBV2, the J gene TRBJ2-5, with 7 nucleotides matching TRBD2. The CDR3 DNA follows: TGTGCCAGCAGTGCTCTTCAGCGGGGAGAAGAGACCCAGTACTTC. It yields the protein CASSALQRGEETQYF.